These T cell receptor beta chains were read from a single sample in a study of post-analysis software for immune sequencing data. TCRdb recomputed calls from the PCR reads with MiXCR, one row per CDR3 protein. Among approximately 150,000 distinct CDR3 sequences listed, approximately 28% were seen once. The source material was blood. These receptor sequences come from a girl between 5 and 17 years old with multiple sclerosis. The CDR3 runs from the conserved cysteine through the conserved F or W. The D gene is left open where the match is weak. Clone size is shown for a subset of rows, as once, few, many or a class of expanded clone.

TRBV20-1	once	TRBJ2-2	-	CSAQPAGRGQPTGELFF	TGCAGTGCGCAACCCGCGGGGCGTGGACAGCCCACCGGGGAGCTGTTTTTT
TRBV4-1	-	TRBJ1-3	-	CASSQDRTHGNTIYF	TGCGCCAGCAGCCAAGATCGGACCCACGGAAACACCATATATTTT
TRBV10-3	many	TRBJ2-1	TRBD2	CAISESTSGRALNEQFF	TGTGCCATCAGTGAGTCAACTAGCGGGAGGGCCCTCAATGAGCAGTTCTTC
TRBV7-2	-	TRBJ2-5	TRBD2	CASSSASGAQETQYF	TGTGCCAGCAGCTCCGCTAGCGGGGCCCAAGAGACCCAGTACTTC
TRBV27	-	TRBJ1-1	-	CASSWGTSNTEAFF	TGTGCCAGCAGTTGGGGGACCTCTAACACTGAAGCTTTCTTT
TRBV5-1	-	TRBJ2-7	TRBD2	CASSRSSSGRPGEQYF	TGCGCCAGCAGCAGGAGCTCTAGCGGGAGACCGGGCGAGCAGTACTTC
TRBV4-2	many	TRBJ2-3	-	CASSLLGMLTDTQYF	TGTGCCAGCAGCCTATTAGGGATGCTCACAGATACGCAGTATTTT
TRBV29-1	many	TRBJ2-7	-	CSAAGLGRFDEQYF	TGCAGCGCCGCCGGGCTAGGCAGGTTCGACGAGCAGTACTTC
TRBV7-3	many	TRBJ2-1	TRBD2	CASSLMGTSVDEQFF	TGTGCCAGCAGCTTAATGGGGACTAGTGTCGATGAGCAGTTCTTC
TRBV11-2	few	TRBJ2-3	-	CASSLEGTKTDTQYF	TGTGCCAGCAGCTTAGAGGGGACGAAAACAGATACGCAGTATTTT
TRBV28	-	TRBJ2-7	-	CASSIGTPYEQYF	TGTGCCAGCAGTATCGGGACACCCTACGAGCAGTACTTC